Listed below are T cell receptor beta chains from one sample, sequenced in a study of cytomegalovirus exposure and HLA in healthy donors. TCRdb's copy holds only in-frame clones and misses some; the assay was immunoSEQ multiplex PCR. Of about 360,000 clones in the sample, 75% to 90% were seen once. What was sequenced was PBMCs. The receptors stem from a woman aged 18-29 years in good health and CMV-seronegative. Each CDR3 is given with its conserved first and last residue. The order of the fields is V gene, J gene, clone size, D gene, CDR3 protein, CDR3 DNA. D genes are given only for firm matches. For some rows the clone size is stated as once, few or many, or as a class when expanded; others skip it.

TRBV4-1	TRBJ1-5	-	TRBD1	CASSQGQGSQPQHF	TGCGCCAGCAGCCAAGGACAGGGAAGTCAGCCCCAGCATTTT
TRBV6-5	TRBJ1-1	once	-	CASSYSGGRSVTEAFF	TGTGCCAGCAGTTACTCGGGGGGGAGGAGTGTCACTGAAGCTTTCTTT
TRBV11-1	TRBJ1-4	-	-	CASSVTGTIEKLFF	TGTGCCAGCAGCGTTACCGGGACAATCGAAAAACTGTTTTTT
TRBV27	TRBJ1-6	once	TRBD1	CASRTGTGFFSPLHF	TGTGCCAGCAGGACCGGGACAGGGTTTTTCTCACCCCTCCACTTT
TRBV2	TRBJ1-3	-	TRBD1	CASSESWTGTGNTIYF	TGTGCCAGCAGTGAGTCCTGGACAGGAACTGGAAACACCATATATTTT
TRBV30	TRBJ2-1	-	TRBD2	CAWSLGGGRASYNEQFF	TGTGCCTGGAGCCTGGGGGGCGGGAGGGCATCCTACAATGAGCAGTTCTTC
TRBV5-1	TRBJ2-7	-	-	CASSFGGHGVVYEQYF	TGCGCCAGCAGCTTTGGTGGCCACGGGGTGGTCTACGAGCAGTACTTC
TRBV6-6	TRBJ2-1	-	TRBD2	CASSISGSNEQFF	TGTGCCAGCAGCATAAGCGGGAGCAATGAGCAGTTCTTC
TRBV28	TRBJ1-1	-	-	CASSFRVTEAFF	TGTGCCAGCAGTTTCCGAGTCACTGAAGCTTTCTTT
TRBV13	TRBJ2-1	-	-	CASSFGWGAYNEQFF	TGTGCCAGCAGCTTTGGCTGGGGGGCCTACAATGAGCAGTTCTTC
TRBV6-5	TRBJ1-2	-	-	CASSYSPSGGDYGYTF	TGTGCCAGCAGTTACTCCCCTAGTGGGGGCGACTATGGCTACACCTTC
TRBV5-1	TRBJ2-5	-	-	CASSFTAGPMQETQYF	TGCGCCAGCAGCTTCACGGCGGGACCGATGCAAGAGACCCAGTACTTC
TRBV4-1	TRBJ2-2	-	TRBD2	CASSQLGTSGRENAGELFF	TGCGCCAGCAGCCAACTCGGGACTAGCGGGAGGGAGAACGCCGGGGAGCTGTTTTTT
TRBV4-1	TRBJ1-4	-	TRBD1	CASSRGTGRATNEKLFF	TGCGCCAGCAGCCGTGGGACAGGGAGAGCAACTAATGAAAAACTGTTTTTT
TRBV2	TRBJ2-1	-	-	CASGSYNEQFF	TGTGCCAGCGGGAGCTACAATGAGCAGTTCTTC
TRBV6-6	TRBJ2-7	few	-	CASCFGGRVNEQYF	TGTGCCAGCTGTTTCGGGGGGCGCGTCAACGAGCAGTACTTC
TRBV2	TRBJ2-7	-	TRBD2	CANVGGRLAGGFEQYF	TGTGCCAACGTAGGCGGGCGACTAGCGGGGGGTTTTGAGCAGTACTTC
TRBV29-1	TRBJ2-2	-	-	CSVEVIGAPTGELFF	TGCAGCGTTGAAGTCATAGGGGCCCCCACCGGGGAGCTGTTTTTT
TRBV27	TRBJ2-5	-	TRBD2	CASSPPPGGEETQYF	TGTGCCAGCAGTCCCCCTCCGGGAGGGGAAGAGACCCAGTACTTC
TRBV5-6	TRBJ2-5	-	TRBD2	CASSLGTAGGTQYF	TGTGCCAGCAGCTTGGGCACAGCGGGAGGGACCCAGTACTTC
TRBV4-2	TRBJ2-2	-	-	CASRTENTGELFF	TGTGCCAGCAGAACAGAGAACACCGGGGAGCTGTTTTTT
TRBV15	TRBJ1-5	-	TRBD1	CATSRGDRVGQPQHF	TGTGCCACCAGCAGAGGGGACAGGGTGGGTCAGCCCCAGCATTTT
TRBV5-4	TRBJ2-7	-	TRBD2	CASTGTSGRGEQYF	TGTGCCAGCACCGGGACTAGCGGGAGAGGCGAGCAGTACTTC
TRBV27	TRBJ1-3	-	TRBD1	CASSQQGAGNTIYF	TGTGCCAGCAGCCAACAGGGGGCTGGAAACACCATATATTTT
TRBV7-9	TRBJ1-2	once	TRBD1	CASSADWDREEGYTF	TGTGCCAGCAGCGCAGACTGGGACAGGGAGGAGGGCTACACCTTC
TRBV7-3	TRBJ2-5	few	-	CASSSTIQETQYF	TGTGCCAGCAGCTCAACCATCCAAGAGACCCAGTACTTC
TRBV28	TRBJ2-4	-	-	CASSPQGAKNIQYF	TGTGCCAGCAGCCCCCAGGGTGCCAAAAACATTCAGTACTTC
TRBV20-1	TRBJ2-5	once	-	CSATEETQYF	TGCAGTGCTACTGAAGAGACCCAGTACTTC
TRBV4-1	TRBJ1-4	-	-	CASSQGEWLEATTNEKLFF	TGCGCCAGCAGCCAAGGGGAGTGGCTGGAGGCTACAACTAATGAAAAACTGTTTTTT
TRBV6-5	TRBJ1-5	-	-	CASREYSNQPQHF	TGTGCCAGCAGGGAGTATAGCAATCAGCCCCAGCATTTT